Shown below are 21 T cell receptor beta chains from a single sample sequenced in a study of T cells after yellow fever vaccination. TCRdb recomputed calls from the 5' RACE reads with MiXCR, one row per CDR3 protein. This sample has 300,000 or so distinct CDR3 sequences, with 3% to 4.5% found just once. Sequenced material: PBMCs, taken 5 days after the yellow fever booster vaccination. These receptors all stem from a man younger than 35 who received the YFV17D yellow fever vaccine.

The V gene is TRBV25-1, the J gene TRBJ1-1; perhaps TRBD1 as D (5 bases). V dropped 8 bases and J dropped 8 bases, with 18 bases sitting between them. The length of the CDR3 is 13 residues. Germline loops: CDR1 MGHDK, CDR2 SYGVNS. DNA of the CDR3: TGTGCCAGCGTCCCGAGCGGGGCCACCGAAGCTTTCTTT. It specifies CASVPSGATEAFF. The full variable domain, rest sourced from reference TRBV25-1 and TRBJ1-1, is EADIYQTPRYLVIGTGKKITLECSQTMGHDKMYWYQQDPGMELHLIHYSYGVNSTEKGDLSSESTVSRIRTEHFPLTLESARPSHTSQYLCASVPSGATEAFFGQGTRLTVV.

J is TRBJ1-5 and V is TRBV6-6; no firm D call. Looked up from germline, CDR1 is MNHNY and CDR2 is SVGAGI (reference sequence). This CDR3 has 17 residues. The V end was cut by 2 bases, the J end by 3 bases, with 17 bases between. The CDR3 protein is CASSYAPWTENNQPQHF. CDR3 in DNA: TGTGCCAGCAGTTACGCTCCTTGGACGGAGAACAATCAGCCCCAGCATTTT.

This clonotype was recorded at least ten times. V usage is TRBV7-9 and J usage is TRBJ1-1, with 7 bases matching TRBD1. Germline CDR1 and CDR2: SEHNR and FQNEAQ (reference sequence). With V trimmed by 2 bases and J by 6 bases, 3 bases remained unmatched. This CDR3 is built from 13 residues. The DNA for the CDR3 is TGTGCCAGCAGCTTAACAGGGGAGGCTGAAGCTTTCTTT. Its translation is CASSLTGEAEAFF. The full variable domain, its missing parts supplied by reference TRBV7-9 and TRBJ1-1, is DTGVSQNPRHKITKRGQNVTFRCDPISEHNRLYWYRQTLGQGPEFLTYFQNEAQLEKSRLLSDRFSAERPKGSFSTLEIQRTEQGDSAMYLCASSLTGEAEAFFGQGTRLTVV.

The chain recombines TRBV27 with TRBJ1-5; D gene unclear. Deletions cut 8 bases from V and 4 bases from J, with 12 bases between. CDR1 and CDR2 from the germline V gene are MNHEY and SMNVEV (reference sequence). The CDR3 is made up of 13 amino acids. As DNA, the CDR3 is TGTGCCAGCCGATTGATGGTAAATCAGCCCCAGCATTTT. This sequence encodes CASRLMVNQPQHF.

This clonotype was picked up a small number of times. The chain recombines TRBV9 with TRBJ1-2, with a weak D call TRBD1 (5 bases). Per the germline V gene, CDR1 is SGDLS and CDR2 is YYNGEE. The V gene lost 3 bases and the J gene lost 4 bases, with 13 bases spanning the gap. The CDR3 extends over 14 amino acids. This CDR3 reads CASSARAGFYGYTF. In DNA form, the CDR3 reads TGTGCCAGCAGCGCCAGGGCCGGGTTCTATGGCTACACCTTC.

This clonotype occurred many times. The CDR3: CASSLGHRDTEAFF. CDR3 DNA: TGTGCCAGCAGCTTGGGGCATCGGGACACTGAAGCTTTCTTT. The chain carries TRBV5-5 and TRBJ1-1; D is undetermined. Per the germline V gene, CDR1 is SGHKS and CDR2 is YYEKEE (reference sequence). Trimming stripped 0 bases from V and 3 bases from J, with 9 bases between. This CDR3 has 14 residues.

This clonotype has ten or more counts. This rearrangement joins TRBV4-3 to TRBJ2-1; 8 bases map to TRBD2. The CDR3 covers 16 residues. Germline V gene lookup returns CDR1 LGHNA and CDR2 YSLEER. V lost 0 bases, J lost 1 base, and 2 bases stayed unmatched. CDR3 residues: CASSQELAESYNEQFF. The CDR3 coding sequence is TGCGCCAGCAGCCAAGAACTAGCGGAATCCTACAATGAGCAGTTCTTC.

The chain combines TRBV3-1 with TRBJ2-2; 7 bases map to TRBD2. V lost 3 bases to trimming and J lost 9 bases; unmatched junction nucleotides: 4. Germline-derived CDR1 and CDR2 are LGHDT and YNNKEL (reference sequence). The CDR3 loop spans 13 amino acids. In nucleotides, the CDR3 is TGTGCCAGCAGCCAGGGAGGGACCCGGGAGCTGTTTTTT. Protein product: CASSQGGTRELFF. The variable domain in full, with the rest retrieved from reference TRBV3-1 and TRBJ2-2, is DTAVSQTPKYLVTQMGNDKSIKCEQNLGHDTMYWYKQDSKKFLKIMFSYNNKELIINETVPNRFSPKSPDKAHLNLHINSLELGDSAVYFCASSQGGTRELFFGEGSRLTVL.

This chain uses TRBV4-3 with TRBJ1-2; TRBD1 aligns across 7 bases. V shed 4 bases and J 5 bases; nucleotides not matched to a gene: 10. This CDR3 spans 15 amino acids. CDR1 and CDR2 from the germline V gene are LGHNA and YSLEER. CDR3 DNA: TGCGCCAGCAGCCGTGGGACAGAAGGACCTTATGGCTACACCTTC. Translated, it gives CASSRGTEGPYGYTF.

In its sample, this clonotype was seen many times. The gene calls are TRBV7-9 and TRBJ1-1; the D gene is possibly TRBD1 (5 bases). The V gene lost 3 bases and the J gene lost 0 bases, with 14 bases spanning the gap. The germline gives CDR1 SEHNR, CDR2 FQNEAQ (reference sequence). This CDR3 has 16 residues. The CDR3 reads CASSFFVDSLNTEAFF. As DNA, the CDR3 is TGTGCCAGCAGCTTTTTCGTAGACAGCCTGAACACTGAAGCTTTCTTT.

This clonotype was seen only a few times. This chain uses TRBV20-1 with TRBJ2-7, with D hard to call. Looked up from germline, CDR1 is DFQATT and CDR2 is SNEGSKA (reference sequence). The CDR3 spans 11 residues. The V end was cut by 5 bases, the J end by 1 base, with 6 bases between. The CDR3 loop reads CSAYRSYEQYF. The DNA of the CDR3 is TGCAGTGCTTATCGGTCCTACGAGCAGTACTTC.

The chain employs TRBV12-3 or TRBV12-4 and TRBJ2-7, with D possibly being TRBD2 (5 bases). The CDR3 has 13 amino acids. V was cut by 5 bases and J by 4 bases, with 12 bases left in between. The CDR3 protein is CASSGRLIYEQYF. The CDR3 DNA sequence: TGTGCCAGCAGTGGGAGACTGATTTACGAGCAGTACTTC.

The chain joins TRBV4-3 to TRBJ1-5; TRBD1 agrees at 9 bases. The ends lost 0 bases at V and 4 bases at J; junction bases unmatched: 4. CDR3 length: 16 amino acids. Germline CDR1 is LGHNA and CDR2 is YSLEER. As DNA, the CDR3 is TGCGCCAGCAGCCAAGATGGAGGACAGGGGAATCAGCCCCAGCATTTT. Translation: CASSQDGGQGNQPQHF.

This clonotype was observed a few times. This rearrangement joins TRBV14 to TRBJ2-6; D is possibly TRBD2 (5 bases). The CDR3 loop spans 16 amino acids. The V gene lost 1 base and the J gene lost 0 bases, with 7 bases spanning the gap. Germline values: CDR1 SGHDN, CDR2 FVKESK. Written as DNA, the CDR3 is TGTGCCAGCAGCCAAGTTGAGGGCTCTGGGGCCAACGTCCTGACTTTC. Protein product: CASSQVEGSGANVLTF.

This sequence joins TRBV3-1 and TRBJ1-4; D unresolved. CDR3 size: 14 residues. V lost 2 bases to trimming and J lost 5 bases, with 9 bases between them. Germline CDR1 is LGHDT and CDR2 is YNNKEL (reference sequence). The CDR3 DNA sequence: TGTGCCAGCAGCCAATCAGGCTCCAATGAAAAACTGTTTTTT. It translates to CASSQSGSNEKLFF.

This clonotype has ten or more counts. The V gene is TRBV5-1, the J gene TRBJ2-3, with TRBD2 matching 9 bases. The CDR3 has 17 residues. Germline V CDR1 and CDR2: SGHRS, YFSETQ. J lost 3 bases, V lost 0 bases, and 8 bases had no gene match. Here the CDR3 reads CASSLGPRSGGTDTQYF. The CDR3 nucleotides read TGCGCCAGCAGCTTGGGGCCTCGTAGCGGGGGAACAGATACGCAGTATTTT. Complete variable domain (other parts from reference TRBV5-1 and TRBJ2-3): KAGVTQTPRYLIKTRGQQVTLSCSPISGHRSVSWYQQTPGQGLQFLFEYFSETQRNKGNFPGRFSGRQFSNSRSEMNVSTLELGDSALYLCASSLGPRSGGTDTQYFGPGTRLTVL.

CDR3 sequence (DNA): TGTGCCAGCAGGCCGGGGGACAGGGGCACTGAAGCTTTCTTT. Residues: CASRPGDRGTEAFF. The chain couples TRBV5-4 to TRBJ1-1; 10 nucleotides line up with TRBD1. J was trimmed by 4 bases and V by 5 bases; bases with no gene match: 5. CDR3 length: 14 residues. From germline, CDR1 is SGHNT and CDR2 YYREEE (reference sequence).

The genes are TRBV3-1 and TRBJ2-7; D tentatively fits TRBD1 or TRBD2 (6 bases each). V was cut by 1 base and J by 7 bases, with 17 bases left in between. In germline, CDR1 is LGHDT, CDR2 YNNKEL (reference sequence). The CDR3 covers 15 residues. The CDR3 nucleotides are TGTGCCAGCAGCCAAGTCAGTGGGGGGCTGCGTGAGCAGTACGTC. It codes for CASSQVSGGLREQYV.

This clonotype occurred a few times. The chain has TRBV28 and TRBJ1-6; D gene ambiguous. Trimming left V 3 bases short and J 8 bases short, with 5 bases between. Germline-derived CDR1 and CDR2 are MDHEN and SYDVKM. The CDR3 length is 12 residues. Written as DNA, the CDR3 is TGTGCCAGCAGTTTCCAGCATTCACCCCTCCACTTT. Protein: CASSFQHSPLHF. Full variable domain (rest looked up from reference TRBV28 and TRBJ1-6): DVKVTQSSRYLVKRTGEKVFLECVQDMDHENMFWYRQDPGLGLRLIYFSYDVKMKEKGDIPEGYSVSREKKERFSLILESASTNQTSMYLCASSFQHSPLHFGNGTRLTVT.

This clonotype was seen more than once but under ten times. J is TRBJ1-5 and V is TRBV12-3 or TRBV12-4, with 9 bases lining up with TRBD1. This CDR3 spans 15 amino acids. J was trimmed by 3 bases and V by 6 bases; bases with no gene match: 6. DNA of the CDR3: TGTGCCAGCAGAACTGGGACAGGGAACAATCAGCCCCAGCATTTT. It codes for CASRTGTGNNQPQHF.

The rearrangement uses TRBV5-1 and TRBJ1-2; D gene ambiguous. V was trimmed by 0 bases and J by 6 bases, leaving 15 bases between them. CDR3 length: 15 amino acids. Germline V lookup: CDR1 SGHRS, CDR2 YFSETQ. CDR3 sequence: CASSLDPVSPNGYTF. The CDR3, as DNA: TGCGCCAGCAGCTTGGATCCCGTCAGTCCTAATGGCTACACCTTC.